The next 18 T cell receptor beta chains were all read from a single sample in a study of T cells in narcolepsy. Sequencing was performed with immunoSEQ multiplex PCR; in TCRdb, only in-frame clones are kept and a portion is missing. Of approximately 25,000 clones in the sample, 55% to 80% are singletons; the top ten hold roughly 12%. The sample was memory (CD45RA-) CD4+ T cells from blood. These receptors were obtained from a human donor in good health.

This clone was detected only a few times. V gene TRBV7-9 combines with J gene TRBJ1-1; D may be TRBD1 (5 bases). The CDR3 is 14 amino acids. Germline V lookup: CDR1 SEHNR, CDR2 FQNEAQ (reference sequence). Trimming shortened V by 1 base and J by 1 base, and 7 bases separated the two germline ends. The CDR3 nucleotides read TGTGCCAGCAGCTTAGGTGGGGGGAACACTGAAGCTTTCTTT. Residues: CASSLGGGNTEAFF. Full variable domain (remainder filled in from reference TRBV7-9 and TRBJ1-1): DTGVSQNPRHKITKRGQNVTFRCDPISEHNRLYWYRQTLGQGPEFLTYFQNEAQLEKSRLLSDRFSAERPKGSFSTLEIQRTEQGDSAMYLCASSLGGGNTEAFFGQGTRLTVV.

A few counts support this clone. This sequence joins TRBV6-5 and TRBJ1-2, with a weak D call TRBD1 (5 bases). The CDR3 consists of 14 residues. The V gene lost 4 bases and the J gene lost 8 bases, with 17 bases spanning the gap. Germline V lookup: CDR1 MNHEY, CDR2 SVGAGI. The CDR3 loop reads CASSSAAGFWGYTF. CDR3 nucleotides: TGTGCCAGCAGTTCCGCGGCAGGGTTCTGGGGCTACACCTTC.

The J gene is TRBJ2-1, the V gene TRBV12-5; D call uncertain. The germline gives CDR1 LGHNT, CDR2 FRNRAP. The CDR3 spans 13 residues. The ends were cut back, 4 bases at V and 3 bases at J, with 7 bases in the middle. CDR3 sequence: CASGSTDYNEQFF. The CDR3 coding sequence is TGTGCTAGTGGTTCGACGGACTACAATGAGCAGTTCTTC.

The V call is TRBV29-1, the J call TRBJ2-5; TRBD1 or TRBD2 may be the D gene (5 bases each). This CDR3 has 12 amino acids. The V end was cut by 7 bases, the J end by 1 base, with 10 bases between. CDR1 SQVTM and CDR2 ANQGSEA come from the germline V gene. CDR3 sequence (DNA): TGCAGCGGGGGACGGCTCCAAGAGACCCAGTACTTC. The encoded protein is CSGGRLQETQYF. The full variable domain, rest sourced from reference TRBV29-1 and TRBJ2-5, is SAVISQKPSRDICQRGTSLTIQCQVDSQVTMMFWYRQQPGQSLTLIATANQGSEATYESGFVIDKFPISRPNLTFSTLTVSNMSPEDSSIYLCSGGRLQETQYFGPGTRLLVL.

This clone was observed a handful of times. The CDR3 bases are TGTGCCAGCAGGAATCGTGCCACAGATACGCAGTATTTT. This codes for CASRNRATDTQYF. V is TRBV27 and J is TRBJ2-3; D is undetermined. Germline V gives CDR1 MNHEY, CDR2 SMNVEV (reference sequence). This CDR3 region has 13 residues. Trimming took off 6 bases at V and 2 bases at J, with 9 bases between the two ends.

This clone was found a few times. V usage is TRBV6-5 and J usage is TRBJ2-1; D uncertain. Trimming took off 4 bases at V and 0 bases at J, with 13 bases between the two ends. Looked up from germline, CDR1 is MNHEY and CDR2 is SVGAGI. This CDR3 region has 16 residues. DNA for the CDR3: TGTGCCAGCAGTTCTCTTGCCCAGAGCTCCTACAATGAGCAGTTCTTC. It specifies CASSSLAQSSYNEQFF.

The chain joins TRBV27 to TRBJ2-7, with D perhaps being TRBD1 or TRBD2 (6 bases each). The germline CDR1 and CDR2 sequences are MNHEY and SMNVEV (reference sequence). The CDR3 length is 15 residues. Trimming took 5 bases from V and 4 from J, leaving 18 bases between them. The DNA of the CDR3 is TGTGCCAGCAGTCAAAACCGCGGGACACCATACGAGCAGTACTTC. This codes for CASSQNRGTPYEQYF.

The chain combines TRBV5-4 with TRBJ1-6, with no clear D. Germline assignment: CDR1 SGHNT and CDR2 YYREEE (reference sequence). The CDR3 has 15 amino acids. V lost 4 bases and J 7 bases, leaving 15 bases between the germline ends. The CDR3 DNA reads as TGTGCCAGCAGCCCGGAGGCCGAACCAAATTCACCCCTCCACTTT. This gives the protein CASSPEAEPNSPLHF.

This chain uses TRBV4-3 with TRBJ1-2, with TRBD1 matching 7 bases. The CDR3 consists of 15 residues. J was trimmed by 1 base and V by 1 base; bases with no gene match: 3. Looked up from germline, CDR1 is LGHNA and CDR2 is YSLEER. The CDR3 sequence: CASSQGQGGNYGYTF. CDR3 sequence (DNA): TGCGCCAGCAGCCAAGGACAGGGAGGTAACTATGGCTACACCTTC.

The chain recombines TRBV28 with TRBJ1-3; 7 nucleotides agree with TRBD1. The CDR3 covers 14 residues. CDR1 and CDR2 (germline): MDHEN, SYDVKM. V lost 4 bases, J lost 4 bases, and 4 bases stayed unmatched. The DNA of the CDR3 is TGTGCCAGCAGTTCGACAGGGATGGGAAACACCATATATTTT. Residues: CASSSTGMGNTIYF.

The J gene is TRBJ1-6, the V gene TRBV6-1; D uncertain. This CDR3 is 14 amino acids long. In germline, CDR1 is MNHNS, CDR2 SASEGT. The V gene lost 5 bases and the J gene lost 7 bases, with 12 bases spanning the gap. As DNA, the CDR3 is TGTGCCAGCAGTCCAGGTTCTAAGAATTCACCCCTCCACTTT. Residues: CASSPGSKNSPLHF.

This clone appeared a few times. This sequence joins TRBV28 and TRBJ1-5; 7 nucleotides match TRBD1. After removal of 5 bases from V and 5 bases from J, the junction contained 6 bases not matched to a gene. Germline CDR1 and CDR2: MDHEN and SYDVKM. The CDR3 contains 14 residues. CDR3 DNA sequence: TGTGCCAGCAGTCCAGACAGGGTGTATCAGCCCCAGCATTTT. This codes for CASSPDRVYQPQHF.

V is TRBV6-6 and J is TRBJ2-4; perhaps TRBD1 as D (6 bases). The germline gives CDR1 MNHNY, CDR2 SVGAGI (reference sequence). This CDR3 region has 13 residues. V was pared by 5 bases and J by 10 bases, with 15 bases between. CDR3 sequence: CASSQSNQGIQYF. The CDR3 DNA sequence: TGTGCCAGCAGTCAATCTAACCAGGGGATTCAGTACTTC.

The CDR3 spells CASLPTTGSETQYF. DNA of the CDR3: TGTGCCAGCCTCCCAACGACAGGGTCGGAGACCCAGTACTTC. This chain links TRBV10-3 with TRBJ2-5, with 7 nucleotides matching TRBD1. Trimming at V came to 10 bases and at J to 5 bases, leaving 13 bases not matched to a gene. Germline V gene data show CDR1 as ENHRY and CDR2 as SYGVKD. This CDR3 comprises 14 residues.

The chain couples TRBV5-4 to TRBJ1-2; no clear D gene. The CDR3 runs 13 residues. V shed 4 bases and J shed 1 base, with 8 bases lying between them. Per germline, CDR1 SGHNT and CDR2 YYREEE (reference sequence). The CDR3 DNA follows: TGTGCCAGCAGCCGTACGAGTAACTATGGCTACACCTTC. Translating gives CASSRTSNYGYTF.

The gene calls are TRBV5-1 and TRBJ2-3; no clear D gene. The CDR3 totals 16 residues. V shed 1 base and J shed 1 base, with 13 bases lying between them. CDR1 is SGHRS, CDR2 YFSETQ, per germline. Here the CDR3 DNA reads TGCGCCAGCAGCTTGTTTATTGCAGGAGGCACAGATACGCAGTATTTT. It specifies CASSLFIAGGTDTQYF.

This clone was seen only a few times. Other nucleotide sequences from this sample produce the same CDR3. The rearrangement links TRBV25-1 to TRBJ2-6; D gene uncertain. Trimming removed 3 bases at V and 2 bases at J, with 8 bases between. Germline V gene lookup returns CDR1 MGHDK and CDR2 SYGVNS. The CDR3 contains 15 residues. The CDR3 bases are TGTGCCAGCAGTGACTGGGGTGCTGGGGCCAACGTCCTGACTTTC. Translating gives CASSDWGAGANVLTF.

V gene TRBV11-2 combines with J gene TRBJ1-5; tentative D call: TRBD1 (5 bases). The germline CDR1 and CDR2 sequences are SGHAT and FQNNGV. Between the trimmed V and J ends, which lost 3 bases and 1 base, there was a span of 7 bases. The CDR3 consists of 14 residues. The CDR3 nucleotides read TGTGCCAGCAGCTTCGGGGGGAGCAATCAGCCCCAGCATTTT. Amino acid sequence: CASSFGGSNQPQHF.